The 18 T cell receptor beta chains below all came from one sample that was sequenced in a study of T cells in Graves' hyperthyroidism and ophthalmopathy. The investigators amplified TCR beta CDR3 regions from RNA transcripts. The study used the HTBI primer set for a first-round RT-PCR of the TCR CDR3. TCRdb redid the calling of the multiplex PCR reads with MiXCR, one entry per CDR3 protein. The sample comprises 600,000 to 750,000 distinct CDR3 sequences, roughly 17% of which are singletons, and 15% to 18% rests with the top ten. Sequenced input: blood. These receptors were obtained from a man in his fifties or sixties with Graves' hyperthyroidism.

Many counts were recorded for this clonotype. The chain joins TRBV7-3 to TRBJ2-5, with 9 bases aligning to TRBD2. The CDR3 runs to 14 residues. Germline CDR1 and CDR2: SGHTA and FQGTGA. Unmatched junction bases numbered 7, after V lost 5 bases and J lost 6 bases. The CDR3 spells CASSISGSGQTQYF. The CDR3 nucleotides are TGTGCCAGCAGCATTAGCGGGAGTGGGCAGACCCAGTACTTC.

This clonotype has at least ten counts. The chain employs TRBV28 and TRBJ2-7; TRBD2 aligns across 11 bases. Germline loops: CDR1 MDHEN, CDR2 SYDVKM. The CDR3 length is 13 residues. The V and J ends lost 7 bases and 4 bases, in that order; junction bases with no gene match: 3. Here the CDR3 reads CASTLAGAYEQYF. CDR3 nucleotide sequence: TGTGCCAGCACACTAGCGGGAGCTTACGAGCAGTACTTC.

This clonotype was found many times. The CDR3 protein is CASSLLAEEGEQFF. As DNA, the CDR3 is TGTGCCAGCAGCTTACTAGCGGAAGAGGGTGAGCAGTTCTTC. The chain joins TRBV2 to TRBJ2-1; 8 positions agree with TRBD2. J gave up 9 bases and V 6 bases, and 10 bases lay outside the gene matches. Germline CDR1 is SNHLY and CDR2 is FYNNEI. This CDR3 contains 14 residues.

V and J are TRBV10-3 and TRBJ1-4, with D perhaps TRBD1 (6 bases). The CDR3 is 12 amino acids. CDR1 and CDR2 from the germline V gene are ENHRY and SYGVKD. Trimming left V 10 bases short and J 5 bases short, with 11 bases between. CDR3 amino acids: CATIGGNEKLFF. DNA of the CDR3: TGTGCCACGATAGGGGGAAATGAAAAACTGTTTTTT.

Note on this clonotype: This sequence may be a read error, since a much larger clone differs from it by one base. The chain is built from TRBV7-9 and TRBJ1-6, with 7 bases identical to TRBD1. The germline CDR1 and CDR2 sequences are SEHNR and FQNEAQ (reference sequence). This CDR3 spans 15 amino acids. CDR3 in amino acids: CASSLGRGYSSPLHF. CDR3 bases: TGTGCCAGCAGCTTAGGCAGGGGGTATAGTTCACCCCTCCACTTT.

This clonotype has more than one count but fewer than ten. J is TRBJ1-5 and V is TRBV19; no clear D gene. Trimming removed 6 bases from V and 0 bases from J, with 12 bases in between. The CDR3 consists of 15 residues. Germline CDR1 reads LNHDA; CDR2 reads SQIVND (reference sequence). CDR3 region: CASRFTEYSNQPQHF. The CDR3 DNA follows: TGTGCCAGTAGGTTTACAGAATATAGCAATCAGCCCCAGCATTTT.

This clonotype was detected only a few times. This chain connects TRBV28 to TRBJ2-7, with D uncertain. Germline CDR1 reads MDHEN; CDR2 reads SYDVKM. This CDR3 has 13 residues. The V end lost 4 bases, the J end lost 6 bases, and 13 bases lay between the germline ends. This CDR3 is CASSYPHRPEQYF. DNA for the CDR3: TGTGCCAGCAGTTACCCCCACCGTCCCGAGCAGTACTTC.

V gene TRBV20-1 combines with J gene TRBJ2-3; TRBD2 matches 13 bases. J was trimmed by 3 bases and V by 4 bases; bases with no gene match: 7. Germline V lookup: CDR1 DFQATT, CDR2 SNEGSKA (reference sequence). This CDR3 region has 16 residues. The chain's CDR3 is CSAKELAGGWTDTQYF. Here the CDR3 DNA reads TGCAGTGCTAAGGAACTAGCGGGAGGGTGGACAGATACGCAGTATTTT.

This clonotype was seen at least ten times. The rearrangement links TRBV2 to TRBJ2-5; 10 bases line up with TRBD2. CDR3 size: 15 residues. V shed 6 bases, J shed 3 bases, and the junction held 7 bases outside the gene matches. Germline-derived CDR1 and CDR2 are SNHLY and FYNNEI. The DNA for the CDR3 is TGTGCCAGCAGGAAGGGACTAGCGTTCAAAGAGACCCAGTACTTC. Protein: CASRKGLAFKETQYF.

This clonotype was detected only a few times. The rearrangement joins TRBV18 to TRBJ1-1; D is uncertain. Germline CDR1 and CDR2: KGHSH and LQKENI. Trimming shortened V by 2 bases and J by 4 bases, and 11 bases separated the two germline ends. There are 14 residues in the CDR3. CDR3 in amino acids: CASSPGGVATEAFF. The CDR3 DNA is TGTGCCAGCTCACCAGGAGGAGTGGCCACTGAAGCTTTCTTT.

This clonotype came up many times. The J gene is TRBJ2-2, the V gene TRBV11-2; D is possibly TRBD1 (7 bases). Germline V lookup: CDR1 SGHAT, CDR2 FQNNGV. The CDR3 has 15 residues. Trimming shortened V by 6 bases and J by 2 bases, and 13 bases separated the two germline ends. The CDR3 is CASRLTGTNTGELFF. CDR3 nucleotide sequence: TGTGCCAGCAGATTGACAGGGACTAACACCGGGGAGCTGTTTTTT.

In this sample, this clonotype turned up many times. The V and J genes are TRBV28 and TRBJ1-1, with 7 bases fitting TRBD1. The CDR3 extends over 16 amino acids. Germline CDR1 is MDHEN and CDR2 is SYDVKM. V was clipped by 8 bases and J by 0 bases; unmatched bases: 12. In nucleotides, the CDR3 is TGTGCCAGCGTGTTTTGGACAGGAGAAATGAACACTGAAGCTTTCTTT. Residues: CASVFWTGEMNTEAFF.

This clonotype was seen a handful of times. CDR3 nucleotides: TGTGCCAGCAGGGACAGACAGGGGAAGGACGAGCAGTACTTC. This encodes CASRDRQGKDEQYF. The chain is built from TRBV28 and TRBJ2-7, with 8 bases lining up with TRBD1. Germline V gene lookup returns CDR1 MDHEN and CDR2 SYDVKM. The CDR3 totals 14 residues. The junction had 9 bases not matched to a gene; V was cut back by 6 bases and J by 5 bases.

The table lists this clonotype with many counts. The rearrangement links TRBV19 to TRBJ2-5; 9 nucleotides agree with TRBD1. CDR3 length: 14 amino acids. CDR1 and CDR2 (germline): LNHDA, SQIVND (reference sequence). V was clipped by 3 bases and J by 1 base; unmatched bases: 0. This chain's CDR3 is CASSMTGGQETQYF. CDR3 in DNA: TGTGCCAGTAGTATGACAGGGGGCCAAGAGACCCAGTACTTC.

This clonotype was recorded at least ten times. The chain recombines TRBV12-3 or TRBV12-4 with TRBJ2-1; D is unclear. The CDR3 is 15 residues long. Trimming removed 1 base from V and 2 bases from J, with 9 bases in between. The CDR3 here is CASSLVAVPYNEQFF. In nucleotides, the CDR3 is TGTGCCAGCAGTTTAGTCGCGGTCCCCTACAATGAGCAGTTCTTC.

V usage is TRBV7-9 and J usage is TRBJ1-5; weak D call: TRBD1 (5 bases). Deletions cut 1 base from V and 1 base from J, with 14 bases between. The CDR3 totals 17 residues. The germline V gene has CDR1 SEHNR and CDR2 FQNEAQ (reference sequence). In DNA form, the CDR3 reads TGTGCCAGCAGCTTAGTGGCAGGGATTCGGAGCAATCAGCCCCAGCATTTT. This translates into CASSLVAGIRSNQPQHF.

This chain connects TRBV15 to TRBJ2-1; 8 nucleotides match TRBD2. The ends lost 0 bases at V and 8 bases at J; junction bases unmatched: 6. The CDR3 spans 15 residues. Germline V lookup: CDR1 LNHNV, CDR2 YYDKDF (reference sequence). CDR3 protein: CATSRDQGLVHEQFF. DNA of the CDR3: TGTGCCACCAGCAGAGATCAGGGACTAGTCCATGAGCAGTTCTTC.

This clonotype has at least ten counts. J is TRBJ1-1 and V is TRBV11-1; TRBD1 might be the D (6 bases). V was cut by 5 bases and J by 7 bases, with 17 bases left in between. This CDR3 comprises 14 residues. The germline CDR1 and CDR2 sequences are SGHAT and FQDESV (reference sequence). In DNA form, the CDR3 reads TGTGCCAGCAGCCCTAACAGGGATCAGGGTGAAGCTTTCTTT. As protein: CASSPNRDQGEAFF.